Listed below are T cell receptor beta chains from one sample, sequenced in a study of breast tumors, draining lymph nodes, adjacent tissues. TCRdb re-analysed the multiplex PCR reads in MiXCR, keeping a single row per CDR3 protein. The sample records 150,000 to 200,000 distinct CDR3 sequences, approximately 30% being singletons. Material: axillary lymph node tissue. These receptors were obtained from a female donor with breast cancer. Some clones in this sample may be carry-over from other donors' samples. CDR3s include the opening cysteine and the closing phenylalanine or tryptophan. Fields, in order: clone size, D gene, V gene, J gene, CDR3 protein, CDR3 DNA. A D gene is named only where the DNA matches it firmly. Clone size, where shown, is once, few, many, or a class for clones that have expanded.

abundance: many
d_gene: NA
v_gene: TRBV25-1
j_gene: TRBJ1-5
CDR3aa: CASTHGDTQHF
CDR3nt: TGTGCCAGCACTCACGGGGACACTCAGCATTTT

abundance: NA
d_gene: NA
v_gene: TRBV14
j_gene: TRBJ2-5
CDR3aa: CASSQDGATQETQYF
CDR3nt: TGTGCCAGCAGCCAAGATGGGGCCACCCAAGAGACCCAGTACTTC

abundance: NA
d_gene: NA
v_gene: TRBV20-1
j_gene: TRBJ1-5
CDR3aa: CSARNGDSNQPQHF
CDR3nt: TGCAGTGCTAGAAACGGGGACAGCAATCAGCCCCAGCATTTT

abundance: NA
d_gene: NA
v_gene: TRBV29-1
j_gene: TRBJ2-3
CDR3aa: CSVGTGGTNTQYF
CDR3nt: TGCAGCGTTGGGACCGGGGGCACTAATACGCAGTATTTT

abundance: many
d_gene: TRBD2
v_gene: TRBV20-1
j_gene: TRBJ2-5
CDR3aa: CSAIIPGLQETQYF
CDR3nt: TGCAGTGCTATTATACCGGGACTACAGGAGACCCAGTACTTC

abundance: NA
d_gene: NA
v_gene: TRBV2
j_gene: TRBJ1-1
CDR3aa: CASRPNWGAEAFF
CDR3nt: TGTGCCAGCAGACCAAATTGGGGCGCTGAAGCTTTCTTT

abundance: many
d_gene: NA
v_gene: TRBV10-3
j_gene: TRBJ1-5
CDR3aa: CAARDDSNQPQHF
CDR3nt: TGTGCCGCCCGGGACGATAGCAATCAGCCCCAGCATTTT

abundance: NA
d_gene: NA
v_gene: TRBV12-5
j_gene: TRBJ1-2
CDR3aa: CASGLTGNSGYTF
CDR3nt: TGTGCTAGTGGTTTAACGGGGAATAGCGGCTACACCTTC

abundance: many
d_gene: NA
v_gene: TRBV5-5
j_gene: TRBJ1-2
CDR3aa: CASSSTGGNYGYTF
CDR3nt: TGTGCCAGCAGCTCCACGGGAGGTAACTATGGCTACACCTTC

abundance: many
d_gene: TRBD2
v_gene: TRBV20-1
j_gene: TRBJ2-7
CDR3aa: CSARALANYEQYF
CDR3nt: TGCAGTGCTAGAGCACTAGCGAACTACGAGCAGTACTTC

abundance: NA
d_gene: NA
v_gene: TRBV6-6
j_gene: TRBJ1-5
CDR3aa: CASLGVQGNQPQHF
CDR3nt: TGTGCCAGCTTAGGTGTGCAGGGGAATCAGCCCCAGCATTTT

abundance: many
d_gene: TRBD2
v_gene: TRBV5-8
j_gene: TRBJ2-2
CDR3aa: CASGAGGRTGELFF
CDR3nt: TGTGCCAGTGGAGCGGGAGGCAGGACCGGGGAGCTGTTTTTT

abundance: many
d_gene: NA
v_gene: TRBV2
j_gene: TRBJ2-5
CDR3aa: CASRPGPEGTQYF
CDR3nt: TGTGCCAGCAGACCGGGACCGGAGGGGACCCAGTACTTC

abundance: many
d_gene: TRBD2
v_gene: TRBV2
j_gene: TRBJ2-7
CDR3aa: CASSDPSGGSYEQYF
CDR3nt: TGTGCCAGCAGTGACCCTAGCGGGGGATCCTACGAGCAGTACTTC

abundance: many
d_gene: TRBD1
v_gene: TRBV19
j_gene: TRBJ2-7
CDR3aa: CATKGLGTGKDEQYF
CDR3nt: TGTGCCACCAAAGGGTTGGGGACAGGGAAGGACGAGCAGTACTTC

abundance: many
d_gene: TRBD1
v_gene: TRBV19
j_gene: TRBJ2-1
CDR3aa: CASSIEGQGTRLYNEQFF
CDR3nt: TGTGCCAGTAGTATAGAGGGACAGGGAACCCGACTTTACAATGAGCAGTTCTTC

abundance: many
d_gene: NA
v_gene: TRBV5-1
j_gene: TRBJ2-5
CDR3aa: CASSARGGETQYF
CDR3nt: TGCGCCAGCAGCGCAAGGGGTGGGGAGACCCAGTACTTC

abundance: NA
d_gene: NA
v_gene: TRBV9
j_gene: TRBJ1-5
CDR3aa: CASSVEQHQHF
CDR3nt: TGTGCCAGCAGCGTAGAGCAGCACCAGCATTTT

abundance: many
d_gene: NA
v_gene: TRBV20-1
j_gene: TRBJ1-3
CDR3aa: CSARDSSSGNTIYF
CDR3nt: TGCAGTGCTAGAGACAGCTCCTCTGGAAACACCATATATTTT

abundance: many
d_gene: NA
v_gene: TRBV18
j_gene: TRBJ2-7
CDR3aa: CASSEGGSYYEQYF
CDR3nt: TGTGCCAGCTCAGAGGGTGGGAGTTACTACGAGCAGTACTTC

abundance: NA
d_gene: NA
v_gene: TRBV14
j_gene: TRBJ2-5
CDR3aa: CASSHYRWQAGTEETQYF
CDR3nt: TGTGCCAGCAGCCACTATAGGTGGCAGGCGGGAACTGAAGAGACCCAGTACTTC

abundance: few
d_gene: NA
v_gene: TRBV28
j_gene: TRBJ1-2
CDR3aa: CASSPHLSTFFNYGYTF
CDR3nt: TGTGCCAGCAGTCCGCACCTTTCCACCTTCTTTAACTATGGCTACACCTTC

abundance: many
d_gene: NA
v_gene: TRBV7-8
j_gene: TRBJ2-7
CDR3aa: CASSLARARGGSYEQYF
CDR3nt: TGTGCCAGCAGCTTAGCGCGGGCTCGTGGGGGCAGCTACGAGCAGTACTTC

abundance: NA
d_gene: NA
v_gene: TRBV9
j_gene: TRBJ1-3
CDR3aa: CASSTRQDSGNTVYF
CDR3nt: TGTGCCAGCAGCACCCGACAGGACTCTGGAAACACCGTATATTTT

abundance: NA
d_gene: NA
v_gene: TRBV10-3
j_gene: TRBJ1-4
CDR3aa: CAISAEVATNEKLFF
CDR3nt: TGTGCCATCAGTGCAGAGGTTGCAACTAATGAAAAACTGTTTTTT

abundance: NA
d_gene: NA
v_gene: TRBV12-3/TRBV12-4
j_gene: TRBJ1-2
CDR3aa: CASSFSGGYTF
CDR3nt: TGTGCCAGCAGTTTCTCTGGGGGCTACACCTTC

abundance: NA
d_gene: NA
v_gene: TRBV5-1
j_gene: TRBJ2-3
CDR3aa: CASSFFWVRTDTQYF
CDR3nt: TGCGCCAGCAGCTTTTTCTGGGTCCGGACAGATACGCAGTATTTT

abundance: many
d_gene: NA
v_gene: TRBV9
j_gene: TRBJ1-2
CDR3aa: CASSGGGGLGYGYTF
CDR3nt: TGTGCCAGCAGCGGGGGCGGCGGCTTAGGCTATGGCTACACCTTC

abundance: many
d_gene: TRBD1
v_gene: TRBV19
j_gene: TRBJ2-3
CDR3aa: CASKGQGAISGTDTQYF
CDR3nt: TGTGCCAGTAAAGGGCAGGGGGCGATTTCTGGCACAGATACGCAGTATTTT

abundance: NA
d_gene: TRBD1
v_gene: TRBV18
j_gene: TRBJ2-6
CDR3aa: CASSPNRGLVGANVLTF
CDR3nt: TGTGCCAGCTCACCAAACAGGGGGCTAGTTGGGGCCAACGTCCTGACTTTC

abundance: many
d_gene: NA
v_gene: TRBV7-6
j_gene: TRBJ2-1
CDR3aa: CASSSRAGYNEQFF
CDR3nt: TGTGCCAGCAGCTCCCGCGCGGGGTACAATGAGCAGTTCTTC

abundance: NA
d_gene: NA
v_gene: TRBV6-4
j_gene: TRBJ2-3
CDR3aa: CASSSHKTDTDTQYF
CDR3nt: TGTGCCAGCAGTTCCCACAAGACGGACACAGATACGCAGTATTTT

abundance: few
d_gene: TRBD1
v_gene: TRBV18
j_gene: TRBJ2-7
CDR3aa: CASSNGQGYLYEQYF
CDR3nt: TGTGCCAGCTCGAACGGACAGGGATACCTCTACGAGCAGTACTTC

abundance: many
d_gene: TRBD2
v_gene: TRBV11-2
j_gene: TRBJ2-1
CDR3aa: CASSLASSSGSYNEQFF
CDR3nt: TGTGCCAGCAGCTTAGCCTCCTCTAGCGGGTCCTACAATGAGCAGTTCTTC

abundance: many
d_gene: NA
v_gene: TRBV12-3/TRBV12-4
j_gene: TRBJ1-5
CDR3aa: CASSFDSAYQPQHF
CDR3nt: TGTGCCAGCAGTTTCGATAGCGCCTATCAGCCCCAGCATTTT

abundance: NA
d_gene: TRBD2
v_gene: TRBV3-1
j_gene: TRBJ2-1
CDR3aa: CASSQGGGNNEQVF
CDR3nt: TGTGCCAGCAGCCAAGGGGGAGGGAACAATGAGCAGGTCTTC

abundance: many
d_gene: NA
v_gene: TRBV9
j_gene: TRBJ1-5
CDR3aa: CASSAGLTNQPQHF
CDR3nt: TGTGCCAGCAGCGCGGGACTAACAAATCAGCCCCAGCATTTT

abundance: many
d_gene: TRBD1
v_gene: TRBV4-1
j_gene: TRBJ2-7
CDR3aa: CASSRGQGSFYEQYF
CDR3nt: TGCGCCAGCAGCCGAGGACAGGGAAGTTTCTACGAGCAGTACTTC

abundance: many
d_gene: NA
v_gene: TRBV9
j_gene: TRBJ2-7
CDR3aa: CASSADGISYEQYF
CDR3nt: TGTGCCAGCAGCGCAGACGGAATCTCCTACGAGCAGTACTTC

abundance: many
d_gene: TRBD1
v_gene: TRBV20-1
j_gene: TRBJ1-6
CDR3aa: CSARARYSTGYNSPLHF
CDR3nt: TGCAGTGCTAGGGCCCGGTACTCGACAGGGTATAATTCACCCCTCCACTTT

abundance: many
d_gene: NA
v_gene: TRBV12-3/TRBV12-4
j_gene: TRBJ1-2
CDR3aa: CASSPVGGGRGYTF
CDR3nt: TGTGCCAGCAGCCCCGTAGGAGGGGGGCGTGGCTACACCTTC

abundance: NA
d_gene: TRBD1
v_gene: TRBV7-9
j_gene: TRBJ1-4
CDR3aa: CASNPLDRGREKLFF
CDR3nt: TGTGCCAGCAACCCTTTGGACAGGGGGCGTGAAAAACTGTTTTTT

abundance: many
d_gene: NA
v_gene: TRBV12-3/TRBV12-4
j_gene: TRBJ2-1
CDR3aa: CASTYTRRSYNEQFF
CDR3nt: TGTGCCAGCACCTATACCAGACGCTCCTACAATGAGCAGTTCTTC

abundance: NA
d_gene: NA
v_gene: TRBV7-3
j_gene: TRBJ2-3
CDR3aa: CASSPGPGLNTDTQYF
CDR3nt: TGTGCCAGCAGCCCAGGGCCAGGTTTGAACACAGATACGCAGTATTTT

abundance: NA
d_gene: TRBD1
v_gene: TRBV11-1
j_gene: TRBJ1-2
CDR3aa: CASSGWGTGVPLNYGYTF
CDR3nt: TGTGCCAGCAGCGGATGGGGGACAGGGGTCCCCTTGAACTATGGCTACACCTTC

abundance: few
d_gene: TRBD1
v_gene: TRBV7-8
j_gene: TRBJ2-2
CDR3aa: CASSPKPGQGKKNPGELFF
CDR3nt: TGTGCCAGCAGCCCCAAACCGGGACAGGGGAAGAAGAACCCCGGGGAGCTGTTTTTT

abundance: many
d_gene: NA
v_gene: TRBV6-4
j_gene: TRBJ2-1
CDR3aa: CASRILSSDEQFF
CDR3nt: TGTGCCAGCAGGATCTTATCCTCGGATGAGCAGTTCTTC

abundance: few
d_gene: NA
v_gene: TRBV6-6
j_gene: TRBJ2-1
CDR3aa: CASTKGLVTNEQFF
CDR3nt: TGTGCCAGCACCAAAGGGCTAGTTACCAATGAGCAGTTCTTC

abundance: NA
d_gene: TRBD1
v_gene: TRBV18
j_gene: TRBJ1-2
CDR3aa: CASSPDLGGYYGYTF
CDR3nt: TGTGCCAGCTCACCGGATTTAGGGGGCTACTATGGCTACACCTTC

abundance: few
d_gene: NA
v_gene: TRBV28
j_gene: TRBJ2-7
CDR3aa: CASSGADEGSSEQYF
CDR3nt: TGTGCCAGCAGTGGGGCGGACGAGGGGAGTTCCGAGCAGTACTTC

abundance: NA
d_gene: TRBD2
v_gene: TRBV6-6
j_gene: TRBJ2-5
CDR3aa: CTSGASKETQYF
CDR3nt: TGTACCAGCGGGGCTAGTAAGGAGACCCAGTACTTC

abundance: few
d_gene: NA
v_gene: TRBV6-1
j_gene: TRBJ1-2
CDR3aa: CASSEAARGYGYTF
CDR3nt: TGTGCCAGCAGTGAAGCCGCCCGGGGCTATGGCTACACCTTC

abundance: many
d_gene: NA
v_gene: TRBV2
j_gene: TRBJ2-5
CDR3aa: CASTDTGSSGETQYF
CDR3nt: TGTGCCAGCACCGATACAGGGTCCAGCGGGGAGACCCAGTACTTC

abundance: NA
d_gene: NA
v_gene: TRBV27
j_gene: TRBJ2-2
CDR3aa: CASSSSGTLHTGELFF
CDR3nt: TGTGCCAGCAGTTCCTCGGGGACATTGCACACCGGGGAGCTGTTTTTT

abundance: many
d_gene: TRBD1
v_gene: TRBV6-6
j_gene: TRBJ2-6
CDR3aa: CASSHSKTGGAYGANVLTF
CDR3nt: TGTGCCAGCAGTCACTCGAAGACAGGGGGCGCGTATGGGGCCAACGTCCTGACTTTC

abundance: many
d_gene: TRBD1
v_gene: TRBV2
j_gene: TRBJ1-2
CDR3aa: CASSISGQVGGYTF
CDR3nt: TGTGCCAGCAGTATTTCAGGACAGGTCGGCGGCTACACCTTC

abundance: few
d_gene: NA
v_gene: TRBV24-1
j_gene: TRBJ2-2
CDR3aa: CATSDGTLALGELFF
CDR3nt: TGTGCCACCAGTGACGGCACGTTAGCACTAGGGGAGCTGTTTTTT

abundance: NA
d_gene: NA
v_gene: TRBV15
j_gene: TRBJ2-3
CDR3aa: CATDGTDTQYF
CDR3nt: TGTGCCACCGACGGCACAGATACGCAGTATTTT

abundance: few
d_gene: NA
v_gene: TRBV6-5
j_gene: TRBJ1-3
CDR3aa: CASSYSGNTIYF
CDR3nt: TGTGCCAGCAGTTACTCGGGAAACACCATATATTTT